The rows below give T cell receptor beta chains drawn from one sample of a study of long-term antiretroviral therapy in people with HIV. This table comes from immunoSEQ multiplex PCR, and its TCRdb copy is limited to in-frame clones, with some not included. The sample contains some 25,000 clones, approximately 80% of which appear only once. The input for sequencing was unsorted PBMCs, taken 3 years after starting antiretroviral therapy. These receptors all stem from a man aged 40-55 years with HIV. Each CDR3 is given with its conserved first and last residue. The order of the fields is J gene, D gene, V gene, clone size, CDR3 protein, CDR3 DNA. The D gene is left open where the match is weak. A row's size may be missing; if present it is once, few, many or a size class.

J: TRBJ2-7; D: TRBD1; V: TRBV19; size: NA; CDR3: CASSIGYRGYEQYF; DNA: TGTGCCAGTAGTATAGGTTACAGGGGATACGAGCAGTACTTC
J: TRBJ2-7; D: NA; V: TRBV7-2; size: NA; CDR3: CASSLSSYEQYF; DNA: TGTGCCAGCAGCTTAAGTAGCTACGAGCAGTACTTC
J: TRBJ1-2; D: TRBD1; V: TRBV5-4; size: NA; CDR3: CASSLGLGTGIDGYTF; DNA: TGTGCCAGCAGCTTGGGGTTGGGGACAGGAATCGATGGCTACACCTTC
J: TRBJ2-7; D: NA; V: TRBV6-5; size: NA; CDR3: CASSRPGSYEQYF; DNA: TGTGCCAGCAGCCGACCTGGGTCCTACGAGCAGTACTTC
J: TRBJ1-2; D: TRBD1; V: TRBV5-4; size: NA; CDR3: CASKQGQRGSNYGYTF; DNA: TGTGCCAGCAAACAGGGACAGCGAGGGTCCAACTATGGCTACACCTTC
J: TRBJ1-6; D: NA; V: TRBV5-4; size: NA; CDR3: CASSLAKGSNSPLHF; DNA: TGTGCCAGCAGCTTGGCCAAGGGTTCTAATTCACCCCTCCACTTT
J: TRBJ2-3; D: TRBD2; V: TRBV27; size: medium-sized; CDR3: CASWAGGRNTQYF; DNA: TGTGCCAGCTGGGCGGGGGGCCGGAATACGCAGTATTTT
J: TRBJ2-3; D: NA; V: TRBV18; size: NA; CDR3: CATQGSTDTQYF; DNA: TGTGCCACTCAGGGGAGCACAGATACGCAGTATTTT
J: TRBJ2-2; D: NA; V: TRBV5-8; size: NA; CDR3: CASSFTESHTGELFF; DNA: TGTGCCAGCAGCTTTACTGAGTCCCACACCGGGGAGCTGTTTTTT
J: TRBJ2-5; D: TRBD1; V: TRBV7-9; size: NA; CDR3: CASSINRGTETQYF; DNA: TGTGCCAGCAGCATTAACAGGGGGACGGAGACCCAGTACTTC
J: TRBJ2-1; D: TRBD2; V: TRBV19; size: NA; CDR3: CASGQRGGKQFF; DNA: TGTGCCAGTGGGCAGCGCGGGGGAAAGCAGTTCTTC
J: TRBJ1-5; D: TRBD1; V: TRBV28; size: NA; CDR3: CASSLEQGDSNQPQHF; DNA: TGTGCCAGCAGTTTGGAACAGGGGGATAGCAATCAGCCCCAGCATTTT
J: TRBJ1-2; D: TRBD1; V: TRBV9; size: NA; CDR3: CASSVGGQGARGYTF; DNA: TGTGCCAGCAGCGTAGGGGGACAGGGGGCGCGTGGCTACACCTTC
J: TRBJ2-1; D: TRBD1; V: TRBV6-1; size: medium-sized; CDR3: CASSLDRGLFNEQFF; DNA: TGTGCCAGCAGTTTAGACAGGGGTCTGTTCAATGAGCAGTTCTTC
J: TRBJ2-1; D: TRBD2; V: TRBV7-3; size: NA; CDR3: CASSLKGEGGRPGNEQFF; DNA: TGTGCCAGCAGCTTAAAGGGAGAGGGCGGGAGGCCGGGGAATGAGCAGTTCTTC
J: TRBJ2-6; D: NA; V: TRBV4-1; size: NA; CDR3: CASSQDRLGYGANVLTF; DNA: TGCGCCAGCAGCCAAGATCGTTTAGGGTATGGGGCCAACGTCCTGACTTTC
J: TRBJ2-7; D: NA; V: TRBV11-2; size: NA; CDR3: CASSFRGPGLYEQYF; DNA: TGTGCCAGCAGCTTTAGGGGCCCTGGTCTCTACGAGCAGTACTTC
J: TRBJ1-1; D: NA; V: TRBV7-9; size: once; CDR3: CASSKAVQNTEAFF; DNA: TGTGCCAGCAGCAAGGCAGTTCAGAACACTGAAGCTTTCTTT
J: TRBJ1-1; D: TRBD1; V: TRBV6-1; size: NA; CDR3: CASRDRGNTEAFF; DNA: TGTGCCAGCAGGGACAGGGGAAACACTGAAGCTTTCTTT
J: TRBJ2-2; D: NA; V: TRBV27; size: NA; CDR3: CASSYPGEGGELFF; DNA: TGTGCCAGCAGTTATCCGGGAGAGGGGGGGGAGCTGTTTTTT
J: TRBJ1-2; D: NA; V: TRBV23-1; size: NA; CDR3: CASSQFIYGYTF; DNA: TGCGCCAGCAGTCAATTCATATATGGCTACACCTTC
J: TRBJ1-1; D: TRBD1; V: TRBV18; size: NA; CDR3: CASSPTGTGPIAFF; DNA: TGTGCCAGCTCACCAACCGGGACAGGCCCGATAGCTTTCTTT
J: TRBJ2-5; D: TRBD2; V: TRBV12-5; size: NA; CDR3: CASGLVRASGYQETQYF; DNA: TGTGCTAGTGGTTTGGTACGGGCTAGCGGGTACCAAGAGACCCAGTACTTC
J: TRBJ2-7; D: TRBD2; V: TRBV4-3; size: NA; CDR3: CASSQGLAATYEQYF; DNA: TGCGCCAGCAGCCAAGGACTAGCGGCTACCTACGAGCAGTACTTC
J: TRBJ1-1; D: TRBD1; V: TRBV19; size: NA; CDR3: CASSADRVQNTEAFF; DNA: TGTGCCAGTAGTGCTGACAGGGTTCAGAACACTGAAGCTTTCTTT
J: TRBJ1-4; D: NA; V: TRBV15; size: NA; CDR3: CATSREPTNEKLFF; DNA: TGTGCCACCAGCAGAGAGCCAACTAATGAAAAACTGTTTTTT
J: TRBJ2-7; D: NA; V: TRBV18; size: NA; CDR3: CASSPIEETYEQYF; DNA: TGTGCCAGCTCACCAATCGAGGAAACCTACGAGCAGTACTTC
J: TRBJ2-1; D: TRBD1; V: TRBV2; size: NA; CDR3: CASSEPGTGGLTENEQFF; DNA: TGTGCCAGCAGCGAACCCGGGACAGGGGGCCTTACAGAGAATGAGCAGTTCTTC
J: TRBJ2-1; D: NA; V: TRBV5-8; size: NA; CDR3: CASSLVRWEQFF; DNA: TGTGCCAGCAGCTTAGTCCGATGGGAGCAGTTCTTC
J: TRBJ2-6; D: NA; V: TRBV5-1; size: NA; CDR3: CASSGDGSGANVLTF; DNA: TGCGCCAGCAGCGGCGACGGCTCTGGGGCCAACGTCCTGACTTTC
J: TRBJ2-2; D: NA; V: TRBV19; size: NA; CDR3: CASSITSFTGELFF; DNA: TGTGCCAGTAGTATAACGTCCTTTACCGGGGAGCTGTTTTTT
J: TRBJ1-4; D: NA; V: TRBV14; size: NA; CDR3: CASSLSVGVKEKLFF; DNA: TGTGCCAGCAGCCTTTCGGTAGGGGTGAAGGAAAAACTGTTTTTT
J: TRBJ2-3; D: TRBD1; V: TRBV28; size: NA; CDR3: CASSWRTGPSDTQYF; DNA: TGTGCCAGCAGTTGGCGGACAGGGCCAAGTGATACGCAGTATTTT
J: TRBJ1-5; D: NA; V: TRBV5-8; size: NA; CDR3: CASSLLRGSQPQHF; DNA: TGTGCCAGCAGCTTGTTGCGGGGAAGTCAGCCCCAGCATTTT
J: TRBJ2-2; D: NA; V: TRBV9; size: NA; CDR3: CASSVGADTGELFF; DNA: TGTGCCAGCAGCGTAGGGGCAGACACCGGGGAGCTGTTTTTT
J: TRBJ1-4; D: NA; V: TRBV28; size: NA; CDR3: CASSLGGGPEKLFF; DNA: TGTGCCAGCAGTTTGGGTGGGGGTCCTGAAAAACTGTTTTTT
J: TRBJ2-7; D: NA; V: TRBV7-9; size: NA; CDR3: CASSTSYEQYF; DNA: TGTGCCAGCAGCACCAGCTACGAGCAGTACTTC
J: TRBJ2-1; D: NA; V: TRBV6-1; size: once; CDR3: CASSEIATEQFF; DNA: TGTGCCAGCAGTGAAATAGCTACTGAGCAGTTCTTC
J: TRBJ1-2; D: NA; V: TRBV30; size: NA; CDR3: CAWSSTKTGTYGYTF; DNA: TGTGCCTGGAGCTCTACCAAGACCGGGACCTATGGCTACACCTTC
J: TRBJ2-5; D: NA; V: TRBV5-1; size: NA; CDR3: CASSLAGTQETQYF; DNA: TGCGCCAGCAGCTTGGCAGGGACCCAAGAGACCCAGTACTTC
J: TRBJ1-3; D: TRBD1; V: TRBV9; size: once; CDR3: CASRPTGVNTIYF; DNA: TGTGCCAGCAGACCGACAGGGGTAAACACCATATATTTT
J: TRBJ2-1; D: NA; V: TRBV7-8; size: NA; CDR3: CASSSRGAGKTANEQFF; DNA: TGTGCCAGCAGCTCCCGCGGCGCGGGGAAGACCGCCAATGAGCAGTTCTTC
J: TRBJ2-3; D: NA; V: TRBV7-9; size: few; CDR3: CASSSPGRGTDTQYF; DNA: TGTGCCAGCAGCTCCCCAGGAAGGGGCACAGATACGCAGTATTTT
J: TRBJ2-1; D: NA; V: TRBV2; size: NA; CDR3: CASSEPLVGNEQFF; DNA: TGTGCCAGCAGTGAACCCTTGGTTGGGAATGAGCAGTTCTTC
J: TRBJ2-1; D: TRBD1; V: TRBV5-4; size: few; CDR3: CASSLVSGGRDEQFF; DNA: TGTGCCAGCAGCTTGGTGTCAGGGGGCCGGGATGAGCAGTTCTTC
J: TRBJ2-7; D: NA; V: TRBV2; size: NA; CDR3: CASVFSDSYEQYF; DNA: TGTGCCAGCGTTTTCTCAGACTCCTACGAGCAGTACTTC
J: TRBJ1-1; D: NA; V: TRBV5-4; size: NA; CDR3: CASSPGGARESTEAFF; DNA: TGTGCCAGCAGCCCGGGGGGGGCCAGGGAGAGCACTGAAGCTTTCTTT
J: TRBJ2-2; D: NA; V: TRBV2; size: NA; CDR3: CASNPVGPTGELFF; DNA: TGTGCCAGCAATCCGGTGGGCCCCACCGGGGAGCTGTTTTTT
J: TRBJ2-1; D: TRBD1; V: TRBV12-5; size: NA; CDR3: CASGSYTSVGTGGLAGGSEQFF; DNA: TGTGCTAGTGGTTCCTACACATCCGTCGGGACAGGGGGCTTAGCGGGAGGTAGTGAGCAGTTCTTC
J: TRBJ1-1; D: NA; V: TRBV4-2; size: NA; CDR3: CASSQFASGGTEAFF; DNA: TGTGCCAGCAGCCAATTCGCATCGGGGGGGACTGAAGCTTTCTTT
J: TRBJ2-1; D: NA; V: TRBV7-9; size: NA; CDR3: CASSSEASFSYNEQFF; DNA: TGTGCCAGCAGCTCGGAGGCTAGCTTCTCCTACAATGAGCAGTTCTTC
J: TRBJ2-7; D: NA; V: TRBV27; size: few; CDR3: CASSLGRTYEQYF; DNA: TGTGCCAGCAGTCTAGGACGGACCTACGAGCAGTACTTC
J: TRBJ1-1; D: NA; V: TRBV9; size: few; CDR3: CASSGAGVNTEAFF; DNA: TGTGCCAGCAGCGGAGCCGGGGTGAACACTGAAGCTTTCTTT
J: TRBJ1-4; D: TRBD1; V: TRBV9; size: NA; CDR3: CASSRSQGAGEKLFF; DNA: TGTGCCAGCAGCCGAAGCCAGGGGGCCGGTGAAAAACTGTTTTTT
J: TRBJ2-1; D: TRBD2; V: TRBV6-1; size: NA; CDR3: CASSEGVAGYNEQFF; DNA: TGTGCCAGCAGTGAGGGGGTAGCGGGGTACAATGAGCAGTTCTTC
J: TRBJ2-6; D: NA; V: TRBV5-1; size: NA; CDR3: CASSGDPSGANVLTF; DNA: TGCGCCAGCAGCGGGGACCCCTCTGGGGCCAACGTCCTGACTTTC
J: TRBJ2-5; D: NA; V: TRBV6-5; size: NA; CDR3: CASSSPKSRETQYF; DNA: TGTGCCAGCAGTTCCCCAAAGTCGCGGGAGACCCAGTACTTC
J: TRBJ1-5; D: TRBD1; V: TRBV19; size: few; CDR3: CASSIEGQSNQPQHF; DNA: TGTGCCAGTAGTATAGAGGGACAGTCCAATCAGCCCCAGCATTTT
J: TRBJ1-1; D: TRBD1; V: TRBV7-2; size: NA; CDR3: CASSFPRTGGLNTEAFF; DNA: TGTGCCAGCAGCTTTCCCCGGACAGGGGGCTTGAACACTGAAGCTTTCTTT